Reported below is one TCR beta chain. Its antigen is undetermined. The source of the sample is a study of T-cell memory formation after mild COVID-19. The V and J ends lost 4 bases and 12 bases, in that order; junction bases with no gene match: 20. This CDR3 spans 17 amino acids. The germline V gene encodes CDR1 SEHNR and CDR2 FQNEAQ (reference sequence). Findings of the study overall: Some SARS-CoV-2-responding clones were already detected in memory before infection.

TCRdb recomputed calls from the 5' RACE reads with MiXCR, one row per CDR3 protein. The repertoire holds about 560,000 distinct CDR3 sequences, with 17% as singletons. This chain uses TRBV7-9 with TRBJ2-1; TRBD2 matches at 8 bases. The sample comprised PBMCs or a T cell subset sorted from them (not recorded which). This TCR was recovered from an adult woman who had mild COVID-19 (a few samples of this study predate the infection). Cell type and time point are not known. The CDR3 reads CASSSNPGTRPTEGQFF. CDR3 nucleotide sequence: TGTGCCAGCAGCTCAAACCCCGGGACTAGGCCTACAGAGGGGCAGTTCTTC. Complete variable domain (other parts from reference TRBV7-9 and TRBJ2-1): DTGVSQNPRHKITKRGQNVTFRCDPISEHNRLYWYRQTLGQGPEFLTYFQNEAQLEKSRLLSDRFSAERPKGSFSTLEIQRTEQGDSAMYLCASSSNPGTRPTEGQFFGPGTRLTVL.